The 22 T cell receptor beta chains presented below share a single source sample, sequenced in a study of blood T cell repertoires in COVID-19. Produced via immunoSEQ multiplex PCR; TCRdb's table is partial and in-frame only. The sample consists of roughly 100,000 clones, around 87% of them appearing once. The sample comprised peripheral blood. All receptors derive from a woman in her 30s with acute or convalescent COVID-19.

V usage is TRBV10-1 and J usage is TRBJ2-7, with D possibly matching TRBD1 (6 bases). The CDR3 sequence is 14 residues long. Deletions cut 2 bases from V and 7 bases from J, with 15 bases between. Germline CDR1 and CDR2: WNHNN and SYGVQD (reference sequence). CDR3 sequence: CASSEGMPGTEQYF. In DNA form, the CDR3 reads TGCGCCAGCAGTGAGGGGATGCCTGGGACAGAGCAGTACTTC.

The chain joins TRBV5-8 to TRBJ1-1; D is unresolved. CDR3 length: 15 residues. The germline V gene has CDR1 SGHTS and CDR2 YDEGEE. V shed 0 bases and J shed 0 bases, with 9 bases lying between them. CDR3 protein: CASSLGRAMNTEAFF. In nucleotides, the CDR3 is TGTGCCAGCAGCTTGGGGCGGGCGATGAACACTGAAGCTTTCTTT.

For this clone: Other DNA sequences of this sample code for an identical CDR3. The chain employs TRBV5-1 and TRBJ2-3; 11 bases agree with TRBD2. This CDR3 spans 16 amino acids. Germline lookup yields CDR1 SGHRS and CDR2 YFSETQ. Trimming took 4 bases from V and 2 from J; bases not matched to a gene: 6. The CDR3 region is CASSLLAGGLTDTQYF. In DNA form, the CDR3 reads TGCGCCAGCAGCCTCCTAGCGGGGGGCCTCACAGATACGCAGTATTTT.

The chain carries TRBV5-1 and TRBJ2-7; 7 bases are a match to TRBD2. J gave up 2 bases and V 3 bases, and 17 bases lay outside the gene matches. This CDR3 contains 18 residues. Germline V gives CDR1 SGHRS, CDR2 YFSETQ. The CDR3 here is CASSSKPGGGTTTYEQYF. The CDR3, as DNA: TGCGCCAGCAGCTCAAAACCTGGCGGGGGAACTACAACCTACGAGCAGTACTTC.

V is TRBV28 and J is TRBJ2-7; D might be TRBD1 (8 bases). The germline V gene has CDR1 MDHEN and CDR2 SYDVKM. With 4 bases removed from V and 5 bases from J, the gap between germline ends came to 18 bases. There are 15 residues in the CDR3. CDR3 bases: TGTGCCAGCAGTTCATCCCGGACAGGGAGGGACGAGCAGTACTTC. Protein sequence: CASSSSRTGRDEQYF. Full variable domain (outside the CDR3, taken from reference TRBV28 and TRBJ2-7): DVKVTQSSRYLVKRTGEKVFLECVQDMDHENMFWYRQDPGLGLRLIYFSYDVKMKEKGDIPEGYSVSREKKERFSLILESASTNQTSMYLCASSSSRTGRDEQYFGPGTRLTVT.

The chain employs TRBV15 and TRBJ1-5; D gene uncertain. Germline CDR1 reads LNHNV; CDR2 reads YYDKDF (reference sequence). This CDR3 contains 15 residues. V lost 1 base and J lost 0, with 7 bases in between. This CDR3 reads CATSRGHVSNQPQHF. In nucleotides, the CDR3 is TGTGCCACCAGCAGAGGGCATGTTAGCAATCAGCCCCAGCATTTT.

CDR3 in amino acids: CASSWTGGPLHF. Written as DNA, the CDR3 is TGTGCCAGCAGCTGGACGGGGGGGCCCCTCCACTTT. The chain carries TRBV7-3 and TRBJ1-6; D is possibly TRBD1 (5 bases). CDR3 size: 12 residues. Germline-derived CDR1 and CDR2 are SGHTA and FQGTGA. Trimming removed 4 bases at V and 13 bases at J, with 11 bases between.

The chain employs TRBV27 and TRBJ2-7; the D gene is possibly TRBD1 (6 bases). The germline V gene has CDR1 MNHEY and CDR2 SMNVEV (reference sequence). The V end lost 5 bases, the J end lost 2 bases, and 13 bases lay between the germline ends. This CDR3 is 14 amino acids long. The CDR3 is CASSREGGTYEQYF. The DNA of the CDR3 is TGTGCCAGCAGTCGGGAAGGGGGTACCTACGAGCAGTACTTC.

V usage is TRBV12-2 and J usage is TRBJ2-1; the DNA was not used to check the table's D call, TRBD2. TRBV12-2 is a listed pseudogene. The CDR3 is 15 amino acids. CDR3 bases: TGTGCAAGTCGCTTAGGACTATACCCCTACAATGAGCAGTTCTTC. It is translated as CASRLGLYPYNEQFF.

This clone was detected once. The rearrangement links TRBV28 to TRBJ2-2, with 9 positions matching TRBD1. The CDR3 loop spans 16 amino acids. The J segment lost 1 base and the V segment lost 6 bases, leaving 6 bases of the junction unmatched. Germline CDR1 MDHEN, CDR2 SYDVKM. The DNA of the CDR3 is TGTGCCAGCAGCCCTGGGGACAGGGTGAACACCGGGGAGCTGTTTTTT. Encoded protein: CASSPGDRVNTGELFF.

This clone was seen only a few times. The chain employs TRBV27 and TRBJ2-3, with TRBD1 matching over 12 bases. Germline V gene lookup returns CDR1 MNHEY and CDR2 SMNVEV (reference sequence). CDR3 size: 16 residues. Germline trimming cut 5 bases from V and 5 bases from J; bases unmatched to any gene: 8. The CDR3 DNA reads as TGTGCCAGCAGTCTGTGGGGACAGGGGGCAAAAGATACGCAGTATTTT. Amino acids: CASSLWGQGAKDTQYF.

The chain is built from TRBV11-2 and TRBJ1-2; tentatively, D is TRBD1 (6 bases). Between the trimmed V and J ends, which lost 7 bases and 3 bases, there was a span of 15 bases. CDR1 and CDR2 (germline): SGHAT, FQNNGV. The CDR3 is made up of 14 amino acids. CDR3 bases: TGTGCCAGCACCATCAGGGGCGTTCACTATGGCTACACCTTC. Its protein is CASTIRGVHYGYTF.

The rearrangement uses TRBV9 and TRBJ1-2; 9 bases are shared with TRBD1. V shed 4 bases, J shed 4 bases, and the junction held 8 bases outside the gene matches. The germline V gene has CDR1 SGDLS and CDR2 YYNGEE. The CDR3 consists of 15 residues. CDR3 nucleotides: TGTGCCAGCAGCCCTCGGGACAGGGATCTCTATGGCTACACCTTC. Its translation is CASSPRDRDLYGYTF.

The V and J genes are TRBV20-1 and TRBJ1-3; D is possibly TRBD1 (5 bases). The V end was cut by 3 bases, the J end by 4 bases, with 10 bases between. The CDR3 is made up of 13 amino acids. The germline V gene has CDR1 DFQATT and CDR2 SNEGSKA (reference sequence). The CDR3, as DNA: TGCAGTGCTAGTGGTCAGGGCGGAAACACCATATATTTT. Encoded protein: CSASGQGGNTIYF.

The genes are TRBV6-1 and TRBJ1-3; D remains unclear. This CDR3 contains 20 residues. Germline V gene data show CDR1 as MNHNS and CDR2 as SASEGT. The ends were cut back, 2 bases at V and 0 bases at J, with 23 bases in the middle. In DNA form, the CDR3 reads TGTGCCAGCAGTGAAAGGAATCGGGAGAGGCAGTTAAGCTCTGGAAACACCATATATTTT. Amino acids: CASSERNRERQLSSGNTIYF.

The V gene is TRBV15, the J gene TRBJ1-1; D is unresolved. Germline CDR1 and CDR2: LNHNV and YYDKDF (reference sequence). The CDR3 is 14 residues long. Trimming took 1 base from V and 1 from J, leaving 7 bases between them. In DNA form, the CDR3 reads TGTGCCACCAGCAGAGGCGGATGGAACACTGAAGCTTTCTTT. Amino acid sequence: CATSRGGWNTEAFF.

The chain couples TRBV19 to TRBJ2-1; 8 bases align to TRBD1. The junction had 6 bases not matched to a gene; V was cut back by 4 bases and J by 7 bases. The CDR3 is 14 amino acids. Germline values: CDR1 LNHDA, CDR2 SQIVND (reference sequence). The CDR3 spells CASSKQGVLNEQFF. The CDR3, as DNA: TGTGCCAGTAGTAAACAGGGGGTTTTGAATGAGCAGTTCTTC.

This clone has at least ten counts. This chain links TRBV7-9 with TRBJ2-7; 7 bases line up with TRBD2. This CDR3 contains 16 residues. Germline trimming cut 1 base from V and 3 bases from J; bases unmatched to any gene: 9. CDR1 is SEHNR, CDR2 FQNEAQ, per germline (reference sequence). The CDR3 loop is CASSLGGGSVGYEQYF. DNA of the CDR3: TGTGCCAGCAGCTTAGGCGGGGGTTCCGTTGGCTACGAGCAGTACTTC.

The rearrangement uses TRBV30 and TRBJ2-1, with a possible D match to TRBD1 (6 bases). The CDR3 spans 14 residues. CDR1 is GTSNPN, CDR2 SVGIG, per germline (reference sequence). Trimming shortened V by 0 bases and J by 7 bases, and 13 bases separated the two germline ends. CDR3 amino acids: CAWSVRGVLNEQFF. CDR3 in DNA: TGTGCCTGGAGTGTCAGGGGTGTATTGAATGAGCAGTTCTTC. The entire variable domain, with the rest obtained from reference TRBV30 and TRBJ2-1, is as follows: SQTIHQWPATLVQPVGSPLSLECTVEGTSNPNLYWYRQAAGRGLQLLFYSVGIGQISSEVPQNLSASRPQDRQFILSSKKLLLSDSGFYLCAWSVRGVLNEQFFGPGTRLTVL.

V is TRBV5-4 and J is TRBJ2-5; D possibly corresponds to TRBD2 (5 bases). This CDR3 has 12 amino acids. Between the trimmed V and J ends, which lost 3 bases and 7 bases, there was a span of 10 bases. Germline-derived CDR1 and CDR2 are SGHNT and YYREEE (reference sequence). CDR3 in amino acids: CASSSLEGTQYF. In nucleotides, the CDR3 is TGTGCCAGCAGCTCCCTCGAGGGGACCCAGTACTTC. The variable domain in full, with the rest retrieved from reference TRBV5-4 and TRBJ2-5, is ETGVTQSPTHLIKTRGQQVTLRCSSQSGHNTVSWYQQALGQGPQFIFQYYREEENGRGNFPPRFSGLQFPNYSSELNVNALELDDSALYLCASSSLEGTQYFGPGTRLLVL.

V gene TRBV27 combines with J gene TRBJ2-7, with unresolved D. Germline values: CDR1 MNHEY, CDR2 SMNVEV (reference sequence). V gave up 1 base and J gave up 0 bases, with 7 bases separating them. The CDR3 consists of 14 residues. CDR3 nucleotide sequence: TGTGCCAGCAGTTTATACAGAGACTCCTACGAGCAGTACTTC. It specifies CASSLYRDSYEQYF.

This rearrangement joins TRBV18 to TRBJ2-1, with no clear D. V was pared by 2 bases and J by 8 bases, with 10 bases between. Germline V gene sequence: CDR1 KGHSH, CDR2 LQKENI. This CDR3 region has 13 residues. In DNA form, the CDR3 reads TGTGCCAGCTCACCAATCCCCCCCGATGAGCAGTTCTTC. Translating gives CASSPIPPDEQFF.